These 21 T cell receptor beta chains were sequenced from one sample in a study of shared clonotypes between healthy human individuals (dated by TCRdb to 2020 to 2021). CD8 naive samples were obtained by positive selection for CCR7 among CD45RO-negative cells, yielding a CD45RA+CCR7+ population from which TemRA cells were excluded. Library creation used the immunoSEQ multiplex PCR assay. This immuneACCESS table, as held by TCRdb, lists in-frame sequences with V and J called but not all clones. Of the missing ones, under half trace to an unresolved V gene in checked studies; the others have no known cause. The sample table shows around 2.1 million clones, and more than 85% are seen once. More than 1.5% of the sample comes from the top ten. What was sequenced was naive CD8+ T cells from PBMCs. What this sample's cell subset or site label stands for: CD45RA+CCR7+. Receptor source: a young man in good health. Some clones in this sample may be carry-over from other donors' samples.

A word on this clone: This CDR3 is also generated by other DNA sequences in the sample. The chain is built from TRBV27 and TRBJ1-2; TRBD1 matches at 7 bases. The CDR3 has 13 amino acids. The V gene's germline CDR1 is MNHEY and CDR2 SMNVEV (reference sequence). V lost 4 bases, J lost 2 bases, and 1 base stayed unmatched. CDR3 sequence reads: CASSSGQNYGYTF. DNA of the CDR3: TGTGCCAGCAGTTCGGGACAGAACTATGGCTACACCTTC.

The chain recombines TRBV7-9 with TRBJ1-2; no definite D call. V was clipped by 3 bases and J by 2 bases, with 13 bases between them. The CDR3 is made up of 15 amino acids. Germline values: CDR1 SEHNR, CDR2 FQNEAQ (reference sequence). The CDR3: CASSLDAVRNYGYTF. The CDR3 region has the DNA TGTGCCAGCAGCTTGGACGCCGTTAGGAACTATGGCTACACCTTC.

The chain joins TRBV9 to TRBJ2-1; no reliable D call. V lost 0 bases to trimming and J lost 7 bases, with 11 bases between them. The CDR3 length is 14 residues. Looked up from germline, CDR1 is SGDLS and CDR2 is YYNGEE. The CDR3 coding sequence is TGTGCCAGCAGCGTAGCCGACCGCCCGAATGAGCAGTTCTTC. This translates into CASSVADRPNEQFF.

This clone was recorded once. V and J are TRBV7-8 and TRBJ2-7; D may match TRBD1 or TRBD2 (6 bases each). The V gene's germline CDR1 is SGHVS and CDR2 FQNEAQ. The V end lost 5 bases, the J end lost 6 bases, and 17 bases lay between the germline ends. This CDR3 is built from 14 residues. CDR3 in amino acids: CASSERGRSGEQYF. CDR3 nucleotides: TGTGCCAGCAGCGAGAGGGGGAGGTCGGGCGAGCAGTACTTC.

This clone has a single count. This chain links TRBV10-3 with TRBJ1-2, with D unresolved. The CDR3 spans 14 residues. From germline, CDR1 is ENHRY and CDR2 SYGVKD. V was pared by 2 bases and J by 0 bases, with 7 bases between. The CDR3 bases are TGTGCCATCAGTGAGCCGGGAACTAACTATGGCTACACCTTC. Its protein product is CAISEPGTNYGYTF.

Only one count was recorded for this clone. The V call is TRBV7-2, the J call TRBJ2-1; 10 nucleotides match TRBD2. V dropped 2 bases and J dropped 5; count of bases not matched to a gene: 9. Germline assignment: CDR1 SGHTA and CDR2 FQGNSA. The CDR3 is made up of 17 amino acids. The CDR3 protein is CASSLRASGRIDNEQFF. The CDR3, as DNA: TGTGCCAGCAGCTTACGGGCTAGCGGGAGAATCGACAATGAGCAGTTCTTC.

The genes are TRBV29-1 and TRBJ2-7; no firm D call. The CDR3 runs to 11 residues. Trimming took 7 bases from V and 3 from J, leaving 10 bases between them. CDR1 and CDR2 from the germline V gene are SQVTM and ANQGSEA. The CDR3 coding sequence is TGCAGCGCCACCCTTTACTACGAGCAGTACTTC. This translates into CSATLYYEQYF.

The chain combines TRBV4-2 with TRBJ2-2; TRBD2 agrees at 10 bases. Germline CDR1 and CDR2: LGHNA and YNFKEQ. This CDR3 comprises 17 residues. V was pared by 2 bases and J by 2 bases, with 5 bases of the junction left unmatched. The CDR3 region has the DNA TGTGCCAGCAGCCAAAGGAGCGGGAGGGCTAACACCGGGGAGCTGTTTTTT. It translates to CASSQRSGRANTGELFF.

J is TRBJ2-7 and V is TRBV27, with 8 bases identical to TRBD1. There are 20 residues in the CDR3. J lost 0 bases, V lost 6 bases, and 22 bases had no gene match. The germline gives CDR1 MNHEY, CDR2 SMNVEV (reference sequence). CDR3 sequence (DNA): TGTGCCAGCAGCCCTGGGACAGGCTCCCTCCTACCGCTAATCTCCTACGAGCAGTACTTC. Its protein product is CASSPGTGSLLPLISYEQYF.

V is TRBV27 and J is TRBJ2-7; D call uncertain. The V end lost 0 bases, the J end lost 3 bases, and 6 bases lay between the germline ends. The germline V gene has CDR1 MNHEY and CDR2 SMNVEV (reference sequence). CDR3 length: 13 amino acids. The CDR3 region has the DNA TGTGCCAGCAGTTTATCAACACGCTACGAGCAGTACTTC. It translates to CASSLSTRYEQYF.

In DNA, the CDR3 is TGTGCCAGCAGTCAACCCCTAGCTTTCTACGAGCAGTACTTC. This translates into CASSQPLAFYEQYF. The gene calls are TRBV7-9 and TRBJ2-7, with D possibly being TRBD2 (5 bases). Trimming shortened V by 6 bases and J by 3 bases, and 15 bases separated the two germline ends. From germline, CDR1 is SEHNR and CDR2 FQNEAQ (reference sequence). CDR3 length: 14 residues.

The genes are TRBV27 and TRBJ1-5, with a weak D call TRBD1 (6 bases). V was pared by 2 bases and J by 5 bases, with 13 bases between. The CDR3 loop spans 15 amino acids. CDR1 is MNHEY, CDR2 SMNVEV, per germline (reference sequence). The CDR3 DNA reads TGTGCCAGCAGTTTAACCGCTGCAGGGGATCAGCCCCAGCATTTT. It encodes CASSLTAAGDQPQHF.

This chain uses TRBV30 with TRBJ2-1; D possibly uses TRBD1 or TRBD2 (5 bases each). The length of the CDR3 is 12 residues. V was cut by 0 bases and J by 13 bases, with 13 bases left in between. CDR1 is GTSNPN, CDR2 SVGIG, per germline (reference sequence). The chain's CDR3 is CAWSVGTEHQFF. CDR3 sequence (DNA): TGTGCCTGGAGTGTAGGGACCGAACATCAGTTCTTC.

Regarding this clone: Mismatch with germline at one junction end may stem from a read error. The V call is TRBV4-1, the J call TRBJ1-1; D is possibly TRBD1 (6 bases). This CDR3 spans 15 amino acids. Per germline, CDR1 MGHRA and CDR2 YSYEKL. CDR3 nucleotide sequence: TGCGCCAGCAGACAAGACCCGGGGGCGAACACTGAAGCTTTCTTT. Protein: CASRQDPGANTEAFF.

The V call is TRBV6-5, the J call TRBJ2-3, with 7 positions matching TRBD1. V was pared by 10 bases and J by 1 base, with 8 bases of the junction left unmatched. Per germline, CDR1 MNHEY and CDR2 SVGAGI. The CDR3 is made up of 14 amino acids. The CDR3 spells CATQGITGTDTQYF. The CDR3 coding sequence is TGTGCCACACAGGGGATTACTGGCACAGATACGCAGTATTTT.

The chain joins TRBV10-2 to TRBJ2-7; D is undetermined. Trimming stripped 0 bases from V and 9 bases from J, with 6 bases between. This CDR3 has 11 residues. Germline V gene data show CDR1 as WSHSY and CDR2 as SAAADI. CDR3 nucleotide sequence: TGCGCCAGCAGTGAGTCTGACGTGCAGTACTTC. This sequence encodes CASSESDVQYF.

V usage is TRBV7-2 and J usage is TRBJ1-2; TRBD1 might be the D (5 bases). The CDR3 extends over 19 amino acids. Germline V gene sequence: CDR1 SGHTA, CDR2 FQGNSA. V gave up 5 bases and J gave up 0 bases, with 25 bases separating them. Here the CDR3 reads CASSGTHRTRLETNYGYTF. The CDR3 DNA reads TGTGCCAGCAGCGGGACCCACCGGACGCGGTTAGAAACTAACTATGGCTACACCTTC.

Of note for this clone: Within the sample, other DNA sequences also encode this same CDR3. V gene TRBV7-3 combines with J gene TRBJ2-1, with D uncertain. Per the germline V gene, CDR1 is SGHTA and CDR2 is FQGTGA. The CDR3 totals 15 residues. The V end lost 1 base, the J end lost 2 bases, and 9 bases lay between the germline ends. The CDR3 DNA reads as TGTGCCAGCAGCTTAATTGCTGGGGCCTACAATGAGCAGTTCTTC. Encoded protein: CASSLIAGAYNEQFF. The whole variable domain, remainder taken from reference TRBV7-3 and TRBJ2-1, is GAGVSQTPSNKVTEKGKYVELRCDPISGHTALYWYRQSLGQGPEFLIYFQGTGAADDSGLPNDRFFAVRPEGSVSTLKIQRTERGDSAVYLCASSLIAGAYNEQFFGPGTRLTVL.

The CDR3 spells CASIPTGTYNEQFF. The CDR3, as DNA: TGTGCCAGCATCCCGACTGGGACCTACAATGAGCAGTTCTTC. This chain connects TRBV6-6 to TRBJ2-1, with unresolved D. Trimming stripped 7 bases from V and 2 bases from J, with 12 bases between. In germline, CDR1 is MNHNY, CDR2 SVGAGI (reference sequence). The CDR3 loop spans 14 amino acids.

The rearrangement joins TRBV4-1 to TRBJ2-1, with a tentative D call TRBD2 (5 bases). Per the germline V gene, CDR1 is MGHRA and CDR2 is YSYEKL. This CDR3 contains 16 residues. V shed 4 bases and J shed 2 bases, with 15 bases lying between them. Written as DNA, the CDR3 is TGCGCCAGCAGCCGATCCGGGCAGCGGACCTACAATGAGCAGTTCTTC. As protein: CASSRSGQRTYNEQFF.

This clone is a singleton in its sample. The genes are TRBV7-8 and TRBJ2-2; D not resolved. The CDR3 is 12 residues long. V was trimmed by 3 bases and J by 7 bases, leaving 6 bases between them. The germline CDR1 and CDR2 sequences are SGHVS and FQNEAQ. For the CDR3, the DNA is TGTGCCAGCAGCTTCGTAGGCGGGGAGCTGTTTTTT. Amino acids: CASSFVGGELFF.